The clone carrying this T cell receptor beta chain was observed many times. This table comes from immunoSEQ multiplex PCR, and its TCRdb copy is limited to in-frame clones, with some not included. The sample includes roughly 230,000 clones, around four fifths of them seen just once. The ends were cut back, 6 bases at V and 4 bases at J, with 12 bases in the middle. Per germline, CDR1 WNHNN and CDR2 SYGVQD (reference sequence). This CDR3 spans 13 amino acids. These data come from a study of blood T cell repertoires in COVID-19. During active infection, Seattle patients enrolled and were then monitored through disease.

Sequencing used peripheral blood. J is TRBJ1-2 and V is TRBV10-1; the D gene is possibly TRBD1 (5 bases). The TCR comes from an elderly woman with COVID-19, enrolled during active disease. The CDR3 DNA sequence: TGCGCCAGCAGCAAAGACAGTACCTATGGCTACACCTTC. As protein: CASSKDSTYGYTF.